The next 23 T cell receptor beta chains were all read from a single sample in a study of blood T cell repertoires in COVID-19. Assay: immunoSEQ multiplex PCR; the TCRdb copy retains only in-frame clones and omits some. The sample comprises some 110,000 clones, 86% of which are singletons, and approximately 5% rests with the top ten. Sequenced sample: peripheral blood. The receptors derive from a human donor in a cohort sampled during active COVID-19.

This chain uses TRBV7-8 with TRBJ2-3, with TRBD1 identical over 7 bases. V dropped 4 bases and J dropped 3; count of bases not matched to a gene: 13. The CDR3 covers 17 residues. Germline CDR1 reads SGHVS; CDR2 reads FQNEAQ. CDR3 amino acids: CASSSVQGMVWTDTQYF. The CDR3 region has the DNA TGTGCCAGCAGCTCGGTACAGGGGATGGTATGGACAGATACGCAGTATTTT.

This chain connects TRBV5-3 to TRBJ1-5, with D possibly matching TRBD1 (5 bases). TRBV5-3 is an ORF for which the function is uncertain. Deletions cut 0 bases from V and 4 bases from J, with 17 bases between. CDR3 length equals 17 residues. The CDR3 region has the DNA TGTGCCAGAAGCTTGGCGGGGGGAGTGGGGAGAAATCAGCCCCAGCATTTT. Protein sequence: CARSLAGGVGRNQPQHF.

CDR3: CASSLTRYNEQFF. The CDR3 DNA is TGTGCCAGCAGCCTGACAAGGTACAATGAGCAGTTCTTC. The chain is built from TRBV28 and TRBJ2-1; D not resolved. V was trimmed by 6 bases and J by 4 bases, leaving 10 bases between them. In germline, CDR1 is MDHEN, CDR2 SYDVKM. The CDR3 is 13 amino acids.

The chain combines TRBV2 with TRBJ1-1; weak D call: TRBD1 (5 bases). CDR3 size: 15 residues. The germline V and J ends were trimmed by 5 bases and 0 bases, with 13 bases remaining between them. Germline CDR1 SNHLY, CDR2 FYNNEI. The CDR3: CASSWDSLMNTEAFF. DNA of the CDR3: TGTGCCAGCAGTTGGGACTCTCTGATGAACACTGAAGCTTTCTTT.

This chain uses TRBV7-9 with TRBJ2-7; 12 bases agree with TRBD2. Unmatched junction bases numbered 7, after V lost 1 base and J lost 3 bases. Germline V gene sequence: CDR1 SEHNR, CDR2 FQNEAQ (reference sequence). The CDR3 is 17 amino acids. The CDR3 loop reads CASSLGELAGGFYEQYF. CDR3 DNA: TGTGCCAGCAGCTTAGGGGAGCTAGCGGGAGGGTTCTACGAGCAGTACTTC. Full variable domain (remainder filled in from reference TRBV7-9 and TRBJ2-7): DTGVSQNPRHKITKRGQNVTFRCDPISEHNRLYWYRQTLGQGPEFLTYFQNEAQLEKSRLLSDRFSAERPKGSFSTLEIQRTEQGDSAMYLCASSLGELAGGFYEQYFGPGTRLTVT.

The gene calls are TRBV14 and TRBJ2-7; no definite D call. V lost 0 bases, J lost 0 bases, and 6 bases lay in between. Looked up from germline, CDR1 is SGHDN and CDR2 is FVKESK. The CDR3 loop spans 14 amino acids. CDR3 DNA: TGTGCCAGCAGCCAAGAACTAAACTCCTACGAGCAGTACTTC. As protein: CASSQELNSYEQYF.

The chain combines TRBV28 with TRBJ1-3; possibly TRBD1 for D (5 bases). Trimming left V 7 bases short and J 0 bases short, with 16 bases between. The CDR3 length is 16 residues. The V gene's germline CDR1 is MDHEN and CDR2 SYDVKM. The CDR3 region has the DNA TGTGCCAGCATCCCAACAGGCCCCACCTCTGGAAACACCATATATTTT. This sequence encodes CASIPTGPTSGNTIYF. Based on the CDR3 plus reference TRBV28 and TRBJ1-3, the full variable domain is DVKVTQSSRYLVKRTGEKVFLECVQDMDHENMFWYRQDPGLGLRLIYFSYDVKMKEKGDIPEGYSVSREKKERFSLILESASTNQTSMYLCASIPTGPTSGNTIYFGEGSWLTVV.

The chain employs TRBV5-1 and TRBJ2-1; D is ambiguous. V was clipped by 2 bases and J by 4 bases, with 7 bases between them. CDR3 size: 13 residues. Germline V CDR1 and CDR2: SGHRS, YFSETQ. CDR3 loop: CASSLSVYNEQFF. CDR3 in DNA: TGCGCCAGCAGCTTATCGGTGTACAATGAGCAGTTCTTC.

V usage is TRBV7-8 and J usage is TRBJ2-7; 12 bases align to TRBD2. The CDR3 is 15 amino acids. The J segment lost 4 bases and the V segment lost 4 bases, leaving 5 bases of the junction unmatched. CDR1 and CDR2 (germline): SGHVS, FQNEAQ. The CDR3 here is CASSSSSGRVYEQYF. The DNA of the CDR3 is TGTGCCAGCAGCTCATCTAGCGGGAGGGTATACGAGCAGTACTTC.

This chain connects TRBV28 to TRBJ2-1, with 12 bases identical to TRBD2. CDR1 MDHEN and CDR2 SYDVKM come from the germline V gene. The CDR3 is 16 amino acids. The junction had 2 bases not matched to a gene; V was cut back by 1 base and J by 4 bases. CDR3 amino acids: CASSLSGLAGYNEQFF. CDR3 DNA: TGTGCCAGCAGTTTATCTGGACTAGCGGGATACAATGAGCAGTTCTTC.

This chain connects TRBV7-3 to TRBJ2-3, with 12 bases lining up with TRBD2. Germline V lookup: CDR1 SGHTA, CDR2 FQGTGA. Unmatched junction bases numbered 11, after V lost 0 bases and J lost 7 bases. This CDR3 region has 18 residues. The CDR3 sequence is CASSLTSTGLAGPNTQYF. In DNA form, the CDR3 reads TGTGCCAGCAGCTTAACTTCCACAGGACTAGCGGGGCCTAATACGCAGTATTTT.

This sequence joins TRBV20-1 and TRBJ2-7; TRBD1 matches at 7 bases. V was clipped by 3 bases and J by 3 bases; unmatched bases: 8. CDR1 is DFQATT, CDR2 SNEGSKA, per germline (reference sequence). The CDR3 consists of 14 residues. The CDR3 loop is CSASQRQGYYEQYF. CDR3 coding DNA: TGCAGTGCTAGTCAGCGACAGGGATACTACGAGCAGTACTTC.

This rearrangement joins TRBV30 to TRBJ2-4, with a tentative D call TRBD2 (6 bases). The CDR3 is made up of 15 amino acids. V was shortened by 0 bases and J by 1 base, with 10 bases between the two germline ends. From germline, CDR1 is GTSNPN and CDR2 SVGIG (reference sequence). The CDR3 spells CAWSVFGGAKNIQYF. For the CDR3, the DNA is TGTGCCTGGAGTGTTTTTGGGGGGGCCAAAAACATTCAGTACTTC.

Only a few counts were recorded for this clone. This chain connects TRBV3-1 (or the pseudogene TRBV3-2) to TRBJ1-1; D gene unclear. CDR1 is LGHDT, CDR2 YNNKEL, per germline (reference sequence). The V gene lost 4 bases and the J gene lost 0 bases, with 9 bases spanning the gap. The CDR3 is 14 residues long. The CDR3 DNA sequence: TGTGCCAGCAGCCCAGGAAAATTGAACACTGAAGCTTTCTTT. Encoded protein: CASSPGKLNTEAFF.

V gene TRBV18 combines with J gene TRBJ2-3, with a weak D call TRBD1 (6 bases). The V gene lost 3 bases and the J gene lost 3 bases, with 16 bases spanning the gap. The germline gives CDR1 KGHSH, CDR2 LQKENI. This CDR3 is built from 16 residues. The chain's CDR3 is CASSPNTQGVTDTQYF. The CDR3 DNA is TGTGCCAGCTCACCGAATACACAGGGAGTAACAGATACGCAGTATTTT.

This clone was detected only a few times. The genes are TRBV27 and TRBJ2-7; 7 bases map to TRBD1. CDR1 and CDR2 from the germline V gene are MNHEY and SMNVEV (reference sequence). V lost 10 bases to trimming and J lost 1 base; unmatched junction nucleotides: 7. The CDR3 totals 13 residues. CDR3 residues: CAIGTALSYEQYF. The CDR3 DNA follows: TGTGCCATCGGGACAGCGCTATCCTACGAGCAGTACTTC.

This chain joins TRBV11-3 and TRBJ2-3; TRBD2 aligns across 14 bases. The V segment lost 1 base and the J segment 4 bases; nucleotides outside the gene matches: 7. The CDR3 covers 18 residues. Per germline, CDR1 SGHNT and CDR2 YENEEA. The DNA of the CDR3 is TGTGCCAGCAGCTTAGGAACCGGGACTAGCGGGAGAGCAGATACGCAGTATTTT. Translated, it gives CASSLGTGTSGRADTQYF.

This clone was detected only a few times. The CDR3 DNA follows: TGCGCCAGCAGCAACGACAGGGGAACTTCCTACGAGCAGTACTTC. Encoded protein: CASSNDRGTSYEQYF. The rearrangement links TRBV5-1 to TRBJ2-7; 8 bases align to TRBD1. Germline V gene lookup returns CDR1 SGHRS and CDR2 YFSETQ. With V trimmed by 4 bases and J by 1 base, 7 bases remained unmatched. CDR3 length equals 15 residues.

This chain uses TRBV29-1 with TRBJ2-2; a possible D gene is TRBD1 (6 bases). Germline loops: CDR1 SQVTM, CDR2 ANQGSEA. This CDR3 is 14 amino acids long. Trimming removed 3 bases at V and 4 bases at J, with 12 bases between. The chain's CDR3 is CSVEPTGGTGELFF. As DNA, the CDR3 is TGCAGCGTTGAGCCGACAGGTGGCACCGGGGAGCTGTTTTTT.

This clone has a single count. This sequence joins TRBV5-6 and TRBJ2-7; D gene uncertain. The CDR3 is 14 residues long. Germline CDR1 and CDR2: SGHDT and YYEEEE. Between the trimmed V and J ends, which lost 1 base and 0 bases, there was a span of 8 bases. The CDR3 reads CASSLTESSYEQYF. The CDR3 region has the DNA TGTGCCAGCAGCTTGACGGAGAGCTCCTACGAGCAGTACTTC. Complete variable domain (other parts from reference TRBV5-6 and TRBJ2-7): DAGVTQSPTHLIKTRGQQVTLRCSPKSGHDTVSWYQQALGQGPQFIFQYYEEEERQRGNFPDRFSGHQFPNYSSELNVNALLLGDSALYLCASSLTESSYEQYFGPGTRLTVT.

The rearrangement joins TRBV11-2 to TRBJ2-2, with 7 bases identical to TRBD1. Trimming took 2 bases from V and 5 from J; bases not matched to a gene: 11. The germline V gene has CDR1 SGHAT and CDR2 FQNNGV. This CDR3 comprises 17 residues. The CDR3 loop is CASSLWRTGGETGELFF. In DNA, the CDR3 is TGTGCCAGCAGCTTATGGAGGACAGGTGGAGAGACCGGGGAGCTGTTTTTT.

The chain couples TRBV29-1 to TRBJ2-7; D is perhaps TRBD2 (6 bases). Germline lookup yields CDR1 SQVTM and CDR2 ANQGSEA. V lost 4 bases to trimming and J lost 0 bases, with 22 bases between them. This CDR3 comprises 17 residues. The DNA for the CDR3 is TGCAGCGTTGTGGCGGGGCCGGGACTTGTGCACTCCTACGAGCAGTACTTC. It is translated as CSVVAGPGLVHSYEQYF.

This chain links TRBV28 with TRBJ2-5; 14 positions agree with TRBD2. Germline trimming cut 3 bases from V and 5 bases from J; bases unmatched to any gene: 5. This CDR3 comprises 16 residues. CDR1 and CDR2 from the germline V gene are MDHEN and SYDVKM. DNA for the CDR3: TGTGCCAGCAGTTTTAAGACTAGCGGGAGGGGGGAGACCCAGTACTTC. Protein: CASSFKTSGRGETQYF.